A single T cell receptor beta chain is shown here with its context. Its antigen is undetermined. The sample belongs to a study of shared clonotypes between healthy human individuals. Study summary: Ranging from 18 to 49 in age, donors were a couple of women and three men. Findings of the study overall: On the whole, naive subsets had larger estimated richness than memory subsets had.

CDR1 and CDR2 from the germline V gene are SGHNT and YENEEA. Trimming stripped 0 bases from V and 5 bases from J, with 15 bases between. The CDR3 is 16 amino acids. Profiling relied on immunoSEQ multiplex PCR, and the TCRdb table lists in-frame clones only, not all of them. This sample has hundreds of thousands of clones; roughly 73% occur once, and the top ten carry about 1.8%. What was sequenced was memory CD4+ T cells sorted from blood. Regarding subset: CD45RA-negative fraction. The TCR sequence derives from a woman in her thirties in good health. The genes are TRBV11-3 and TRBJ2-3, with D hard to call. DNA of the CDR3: TGTGCCAGCAGCTTAGATCGATCGGATTGGGAAGATACGCAGTATTTT. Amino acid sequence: CASSLDRSDWEDTQYF.